Below are 24 T cell receptor beta chains sequenced from a single sample in a study of OX40 agonist ivuxolimab in advanced cancers. Assay used: immunoSEQ multiplex PCR; TCRdb lists only in-frame clones, some missing. Of under 75,000 clones listed, about 89% are singletons. Source: CD4+ or CD8+ T cells sorted from blood, taken in a trial of the OX40 agonist ivuxolimab. The receptor source for this set is an adult with an advanced solid tumor such as melanoma, head and neck, liver or kidney cancer.

The chain links TRBV10-3 to TRBJ2-1; D might be TRBD1 (6 bases). Per germline, CDR1 ENHRY and CDR2 SYGVKD. The CDR3 has 13 amino acids. Deletions cut 2 bases from V and 8 bases from J, with 10 bases between. CDR3 sequence: CAISEGQRDEQFF. As DNA, the CDR3 is TGTGCCATCAGTGAGGGACAGAGGGATGAGCAGTTCTTC.

The chain carries TRBV27 and TRBJ1-1, with 8 bases matching TRBD1. Germline V lookup: CDR1 MNHEY, CDR2 SMNVEV (reference sequence). V shed 2 bases, J shed 0 bases, and the junction held 14 bases outside the gene matches. The CDR3 spans 19 residues. CDR3 in amino acids: CASSLRSQGAEGLNTEAFF. CDR3 DNA sequence: TGTGCCAGCAGTTTAAGGTCCCAGGGGGCAGAGGGATTGAACACTGAAGCTTTCTTT.

This clone was recorded only once. The chain has TRBV6-1 and TRBJ1-5; possibly TRBD1 for D (5 bases). Germline loops: CDR1 MNHNS, CDR2 SASEGT. This CDR3 contains 13 residues. The V end lost 4 bases, the J end lost 4 bases, and 8 bases lay between the germline ends. The CDR3 region is CASSVEGNQPQHF. The CDR3 nucleotides are TGTGCCAGCAGTGTCGAGGGGAATCAGCCCCAGCATTTT.

As concerns this clone: The DNA is omitted, as the CDR3 cannot be located on it reliably, and the CDR3 follows TCRdb's listing. The chain combines TRBV6-1 with TRBJ2-3; the table's D call of TRBD1 was not tested on the DNA. Germline lookup yields CDR1 MNHNS and CDR2 SASEGT. The CDR3 adds up to 15 amino acids, both ends counted. CDR3 in amino acids: CASILDRDFTDTQYF.

The J gene is TRBJ1-6, the V gene TRBV5-5, with D hard to call. The CDR3 spans 15 residues. Germline assignment: CDR1 SGHKS and CDR2 YYEKEE (reference sequence). V was trimmed by 5 bases and J by 3 bases, leaving 12 bases between them. CDR3 sequence (DNA): TGTGCCAGCAGTTCCAATTCGGACTATAATTCACCCCTCCACTTT. The encoded protein is CASSSNSDYNSPLHF.

The chain links TRBV19 to TRBJ1-5; 8 bases line up with TRBD1. V lost 5 bases, J lost 5 bases, and 8 bases stayed unmatched. The CDR3 has 15 residues. Per the germline V gene, CDR1 is LNHDA and CDR2 is SQIVND (reference sequence). The DNA for the CDR3 is TGTGCCAGTAGTTTACCCGGGACAGGTGATCAGCCCCAGCATTTT. Its translation: CASSLPGTGDQPQHF.

The V gene is TRBV7-2, the J gene TRBJ2-2, with 8 bases fitting TRBD1. Unmatched junction bases numbered 8, after V lost 5 bases and J lost 6 bases. The CDR3 is 15 residues long. Per germline, CDR1 SGHTA and CDR2 FQGNSA. Written as DNA, the CDR3 is TGTGCCAGCAGCCGGGACAGGCGGGCTTCCGGGGAGCTGTTTTTT. Its translation: CASSRDRRASGELFF. The full variable domain, with the rest looked up from reference TRBV7-2 and TRBJ2-2, is GAGVSQSPSNKVTEKGKDVELRCDPISGHTALYWYRQSLGQGLEFLIYFQGNSAPDKSGLPSDRFSAERTGGSVSTLTIQRTQQEDSAVYLCASSRDRRASGELFFGEGSRLTVL.

The chain combines TRBV6-5 with TRBJ2-7; 8 positions agree with TRBD2. The CDR3 runs 13 residues. Germline V gene lookup returns CDR1 MNHEY and CDR2 SVGAGI. The V segment lost 6 bases and the J segment 4 bases; nucleotides outside the gene matches: 5. The CDR3: CASSPGGVYEQYF. The DNA for the CDR3 is TGTGCCAGCAGCCCGGGGGGGGTTTACGAGCAGTACTTC.

V and J are TRBV20-1 and TRBJ1-2; possibly TRBD1 for D (6 bases). CDR3 size: 11 residues. Germline CDR1 DFQATT, CDR2 SNEGSKA (reference sequence). V lost 5 bases to trimming and J lost 8 bases, with 12 bases between them. DNA of the CDR3: TGCAGTGCTGGAAACAGGGTAGGCTACACCTTC. Translated, it gives CSAGNRVGYTF.

A single count supports this clone. The V gene is TRBV30, the J gene TRBJ1-1; D gene ambiguous. The CDR3 sequence is 12 residues long. From germline, CDR1 is GTSNPN and CDR2 SVGIG (reference sequence). V lost 3 bases and J lost 5, with 10 bases in between. The CDR3 reads CAWSADKTEAFF. The CDR3 bases are TGTGCCTGGAGCGCTGACAAGACTGAAGCTTTCTTT.

This sequence joins TRBV7-9 and TRBJ1-4; 8 bases map to TRBD1. Looked up from germline, CDR1 is SEHNR and CDR2 is FQNEAQ (reference sequence). The CDR3 is 14 residues long. With V trimmed by 6 bases and J by 8 bases, 8 bases remained unmatched. This chain's CDR3 is CASSHGTGLEKLFF. CDR3 DNA sequence: TGTGCCAGCAGTCACGGGACAGGATTAGAAAAACTGTTTTTT.

The J gene is TRBJ2-3, the V gene TRBV6-4; no clear D gene. V lost 5 bases and J lost 4, with 13 bases in between. This CDR3 spans 14 amino acids. Germline values: CDR1 MRHNA, CDR2 SNTAGT. The CDR3, as DNA: TGTGCCAGCAGTCCGCGTCAGAAGGCAGATACGCAGTATTTT. Residues: CASSPRQKADTQYF.

V and J are TRBV29-1 and TRBJ1-4; D unclear. Germline CDR1 and CDR2: SQVTM and ANQGSEA. V lost 7 bases and J 5 bases, leaving 11 bases between the germline ends. This CDR3 has 12 amino acids. The CDR3, as DNA: TGCAGCGCGGGGATGCGGAATGAAAAACTGTTTTTT. Translation gives CSAGMRNEKLFF.

This clone was found a few times. The gene calls are TRBV6-5 and TRBJ1-4, with D hard to call. Germline V CDR1 and CDR2: MNHEY, SVGAGI. This CDR3 is 14 amino acids long. V shed 3 bases and J shed 3 bases, with 8 bases lying between them. In nucleotides, the CDR3 is TGTGCCAGCAGTTATTACGGACCTAATGAAAAACTGTTTTTT. It codes for CASSYYGPNEKLFF.

The chain has TRBV18 and TRBJ1-1; D is unresolved. Germline V CDR1 and CDR2: KGHSH, LQKENI. Trimming removed 4 bases from V and 0 bases from J, with 9 bases in between. The CDR3 is 14 amino acids. CDR3 amino acids: CASSREDLNTEAFF. CDR3 DNA: TGTGCCAGCTCACGGGAGGACCTGAACACTGAAGCTTTCTTT.

J is TRBJ2-5 and V is TRBV6-6, with D uncertain. CDR3 size: 13 residues. The V end lost 8 bases, the J end lost 2 bases, and 12 bases lay between the germline ends. The germline CDR1 and CDR2 sequences are MNHNY and SVGAGI (reference sequence). CDR3 bases: TGTGCCAGCCGAGGCGGAGTTCAAGAGACCCAGTACTTC. Protein product: CASRGGVQETQYF.

This sequence joins TRBV2 and TRBJ1-5; perhaps TRBD1 as D (5 bases). V shed 8 bases and J shed 5 bases, with 13 bases lying between them. The CDR3 is 13 residues long. The germline CDR1 and CDR2 sequences are SNHLY and FYNNEI. The CDR3 region is CASGRGVDQPQHF. The CDR3 region has the DNA TGTGCCAGCGGAAGGGGTGTCGATCAGCCCCAGCATTTT.

This chain connects TRBV7-3 to TRBJ2-1, with 9 positions matching TRBD2. V lost 6 bases and J lost 2; bases outside the gene matches: 8. Germline lookup yields CDR1 SGHTA and CDR2 FQGTGA. The CDR3 has 16 residues. The CDR3 bases are TGTGCCAGCAGTCGCGAAGCGGGAGGCGCCTACAATGAGCAGTTCTTC. This codes for CASSREAGGAYNEQFF.

The table lists this clone with a count of one. The V and J genes are TRBV25-1 and TRBJ1-2, with TRBD1 identical over 7 bases. Unmatched junction bases numbered 7, after V lost 5 bases and J lost 4 bases. Looked up from germline, CDR1 is MGHDK and CDR2 is SYGVNS. This CDR3 comprises 14 residues. CDR3 in amino acids: CASSRGGTAYGYTF. The CDR3 DNA reads TGTGCCAGCAGTAGGGGGGGGACAGCCTATGGCTACACCTTC.

This chain connects TRBV9 to TRBJ1-2, with a tentative D call TRBD1 (6 bases). The V gene lost 2 bases and the J gene lost 2 bases, with 19 bases spanning the gap. The CDR3 totals 17 residues. The germline V gene has CDR1 SGDLS and CDR2 YYNGEE. Written as DNA, the CDR3 is TGTGCCAGCAGCGTTAACCCAGGGGTGAATCACAACTATGGCTACACCTTC. Translating gives CASSVNPGVNHNYGYTF.

CDR3 loop: CASSAGLAGVLSYNEQFF. CDR3 in DNA: TGTGCCAGCAGCGCTGGACTAGCGGGAGTTTTATCCTACAATGAGCAGTTCTTC. The chain recombines TRBV5-8 with TRBJ2-1; 13 nucleotides line up with TRBD2. After removal of 4 bases from V and 1 base from J, the junction contained 8 bases not matched to a gene. Germline values: CDR1 SGHTS, CDR2 YDEGEE. The CDR3 extends over 18 amino acids.

This rearrangement joins TRBV6-1 to TRBJ2-7, with D maybe TRBD2 (6 bases). The germline V gene has CDR1 MNHNS and CDR2 SASEGT. This CDR3 has 14 residues. V was cut by 6 bases and J by 5 bases, with 17 bases left in between. CDR3 nucleotides: TGTGCCAGCAGCCGACTAGGAACCCTCGACGAGCAGTACTTC. Protein sequence: CASSRLGTLDEQYF.

The chain couples TRBV7-9 to TRBJ2-7, with D unresolved. The V gene lost 7 bases and the J gene lost 3 bases, with 13 bases spanning the gap. This CDR3 is 13 amino acids long. Germline values: CDR1 SEHNR, CDR2 FQNEAQ (reference sequence). The CDR3 region is CASTPGPNYEQYF. Written as DNA, the CDR3 is TGTGCCAGCACTCCGGGCCCGAACTACGAGCAGTACTTC.

V gene TRBV6-5 combines with J gene TRBJ2-3; D perhaps matches TRBD1 (6 bases). V was trimmed by 5 bases and J by 5 bases, leaving 8 bases between them. The CDR3 sequence is 12 residues long. The germline V gene has CDR1 MNHEY and CDR2 SVGAGI. The CDR3 spells CASSRGGDTQYF. DNA for the CDR3: TGTGCCAGCAGTCGAGGGGGAGATACGCAGTATTTT.